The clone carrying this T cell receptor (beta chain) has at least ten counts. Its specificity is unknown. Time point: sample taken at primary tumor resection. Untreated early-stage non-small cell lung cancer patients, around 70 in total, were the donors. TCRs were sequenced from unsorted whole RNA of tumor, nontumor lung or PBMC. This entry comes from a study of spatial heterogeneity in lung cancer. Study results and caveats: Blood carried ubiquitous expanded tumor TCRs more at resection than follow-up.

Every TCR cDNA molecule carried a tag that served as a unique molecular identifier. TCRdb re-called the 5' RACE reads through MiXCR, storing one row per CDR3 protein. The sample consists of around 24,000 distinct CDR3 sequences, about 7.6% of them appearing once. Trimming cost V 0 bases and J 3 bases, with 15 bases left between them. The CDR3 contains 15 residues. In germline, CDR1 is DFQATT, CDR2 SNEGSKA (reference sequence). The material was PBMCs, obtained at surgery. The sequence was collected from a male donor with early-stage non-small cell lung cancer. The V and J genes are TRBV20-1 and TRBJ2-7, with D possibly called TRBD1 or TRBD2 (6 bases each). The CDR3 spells CSARDKGGVVYEQYF. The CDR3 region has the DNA TGCAGTGCTAGAGATAAGGGGGGAGTTGTCTACGAGCAGTACTTC.